This TCR beta chain was captured in a study of breast tumors, draining lymph nodes, adjacent tissues. TCRdb reanalysed the multiplex PCR reads using MiXCR and keeps one entry per CDR3 protein. The sample shows 30,000 to 40,000 distinct CDR3 sequences, roughly 32% of them seen only once. The sample taken for sequencing was breast tumor tissue. The clonotype was recovered from a female donor with breast cancer. Some clones in this sample may be carry-over from other donors' samples.

Here the CDR3 DNA reads TGTGCCAGCACTAGCGGGAGGGAGACCCAGTACTTC. Its protein product is CASTSGRETQYF. This chain links TRBV2 with TRBJ2-5; 11 nucleotides agree with TRBD2. Per germline, CDR1 SNHLY and CDR2 FYNNEI. The CDR3 totals 12 residues. Trimming cost V 7 bases and J 5 bases; bases outside gene matches: 0.